A selection of T cell receptor beta chains follows, all from one sample in a study of blood T cell repertoires in COVID-19. The protocol was immunoSEQ multiplex PCR, while the TCRdb copy is restricted to in-frame clones and leaves out a portion. The table records 250,000 to 300,000 clones, approximately 87% of them present only once. The source material was peripheral blood. Every receptor here comes from a woman aged 30 to 39 with COVID-19, enrolled during active disease. Both conserved end residues are part of each CDR3. The D gene is left open where the match is weak. A row's size may be missing; if present it is once, few, many or a size class.

>TRBD1|TRBV7-8|NA|TRBJ2-3
CASRRRQGSDTQYF
TGTGCCAGCAGACGTAGACAGGGTTCAGATACGCAGTATTTT
>TRBD2|TRBV5-1|NA|TRBJ2-1
CASSGGVYNEQFF
TGCGCCAGCAGTGGGGGGGTGTACAATGAGCAGTTCTTC
>NA|TRBV6-5|NA|TRBJ1-1
CASSPGNTEAFF
TGTGCCAGCAGTCCCGGGAACACTGAAGCTTTCTTT
>NA|TRBV5-6|NA|TRBJ2-7
CASSSAGRGGYEQYF
TGTGCCAGCAGTTCGGCAGGAAGGGGAGGATACGAGCAGTACTTC
>NA|TRBV20-1|NA|TRBJ2-5
CSASPKETQYF
TGCAGTGCTAGCCCTAAAGAGACCCAGTACTTC
>NA|TRBV5-4|once|TRBJ1-2
CASSPDAYSGYTF
TGTGCCAGCAGCCCCGACGCTTACAGTGGCTACACCTTC
>TRBD1|TRBV5-5|NA|TRBJ2-4
CASSWPGQGASNIQYF
TGTGCCAGCAGCTGGCCGGGACAGGGCGCCTCAAACATTCAGTACTTC
>TRBD1|TRBV6-5|NA|TRBJ1-2
CASSPTGGGYTF
TGTGCCAGCAGCCCCACAGGGGGGGGCTACACCTTC
>NA|TRBV5-1|NA|TRBJ1-4
CASSLSVADEKLFF
TGCGCCAGCAGCTTGTCGGTGGCGGATGAAAAACTGTTTTTT
>NA|TRBV27|NA|TRBJ2-7
CASSLGPGVYEQYF
TGTGCCAGCAGTTTAGGCCCAGGGGTCTACGAGCAGTACTTC
>TRBD1|TRBV7-8|NA|TRBJ2-3
CASSLVGTGESTDTQYF
TGTGCCAGCAGCTTAGTCGGGACAGGGGAATCGACAGATACGCAGTATTTT
>NA|TRBV10-3|NA|TRBJ1-2
CAAREDGYTF
TGTGCCGCCCGGGAGGATGGCTACACCTTC
>NA|TRBV28|NA|TRBJ1-5
CASSTQPHRTYQPQHF
TGTGCCAGCAGTACTCAACCCCACAGGACGTATCAGCCCCAGCATTTT
>TRBD1|TRBV7-8|NA|TRBJ2-1
CASQTLFRGGPGRQFF
TGTGCCAGCCAAACCCTGTTTAGAGGGGGCCCGGGTCGGCAGTTCTTC
>NA|TRBV6-5|NA|TRBJ2-7
CASSRLERYEQYF
TGTGCCAGCAGTCGACTAGAGCGATACGAGCAGTACTTC
>NA|TRBV14|NA|TRBJ1-1
CASSRTQNTEAFF
TGTGCCAGCAGCCGGACACAGAACACTGAAGCTTTCTTT
>NA|TRBV19|NA|TRBJ2-5
CASKQPWRETQYF
TGTGCCAGTAAGCAGCCGTGGAGAGAGACCCAGTACTTC
>NA|TRBV3-1/TRBV3-2|few|TRBJ1-4
CASSQDPPGVSNEKLFF
TGTGCCAGCAGCCAAGATCCGCCGGGGGTATCTAATGAAAAACTGTTTTTT
>NA|TRBV7-2|many|TRBJ2-3
CASSFRDTQYF
TGTGCCAGCAGCTTCCGAGATACGCAGTATTTT
>NA|TRBV27|NA|TRBJ1-2
CASSLQGSHYGYTF
TGTGCCAGCAGTTTGCAGGGGTCGCACTATGGCTACACCTTC
>TRBD2|TRBV3-1/TRBV3-2|NA|TRBJ2-3
CASSPGLAGYTDTQYF
TGTGCCAGCAGCCCCGGACTAGCGGGGTACACAGATACGCAGTATTTT